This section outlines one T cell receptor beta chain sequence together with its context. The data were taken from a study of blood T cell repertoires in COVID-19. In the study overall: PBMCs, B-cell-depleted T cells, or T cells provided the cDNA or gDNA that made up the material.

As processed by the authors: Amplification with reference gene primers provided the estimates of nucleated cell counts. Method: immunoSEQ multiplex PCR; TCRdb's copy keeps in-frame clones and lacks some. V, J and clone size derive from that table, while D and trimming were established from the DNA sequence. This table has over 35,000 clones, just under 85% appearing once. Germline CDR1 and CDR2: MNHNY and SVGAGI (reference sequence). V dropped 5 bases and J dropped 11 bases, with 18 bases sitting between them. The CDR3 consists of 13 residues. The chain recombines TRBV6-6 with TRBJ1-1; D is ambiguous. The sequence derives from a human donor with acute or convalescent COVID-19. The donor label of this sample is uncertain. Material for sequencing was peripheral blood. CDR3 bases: TGTGCCAGCAGTCGATCTGACCGCGGGGAGGCTTTCTTT. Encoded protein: CASSRSDRGEAFF.